This TCR beta chain was found in a study of OX40 agonist ivuxolimab in advanced cancers. Study context: Intravenous ivuxolimab at 0.01 to 10 mg/kg was given to patients every 2 weeks.

Method: immunoSEQ multiplex PCR; TCRdb's copy keeps in-frame clones and lacks some. The sample consists of around 64,000 clones, 80% of them appearing once. The CDR3 is made up of 14 amino acids. Germline V gene sequence: CDR1 SSHAT, CDR2 FNYEAQ (reference sequence). Trimming cost V 5 bases and J 1 base, with 11 bases left between them. This chain joins TRBV7-7 and TRBJ1-1, with D unresolved. The sequencing here drew on CD4+ or CD8+ T cells sorted from blood, taken in a trial of the OX40 agonist ivuxolimab. This sequence was found in an adult with an advanced solid tumor such as melanoma, head and neck, liver or kidney cancer. CDR3 protein: CASSRPPPNTEAFF. CDR3 sequence (DNA): TGTGCCAGCAGCCGCCCCCCCCCGAACACTGAAGCTTTCTTT.